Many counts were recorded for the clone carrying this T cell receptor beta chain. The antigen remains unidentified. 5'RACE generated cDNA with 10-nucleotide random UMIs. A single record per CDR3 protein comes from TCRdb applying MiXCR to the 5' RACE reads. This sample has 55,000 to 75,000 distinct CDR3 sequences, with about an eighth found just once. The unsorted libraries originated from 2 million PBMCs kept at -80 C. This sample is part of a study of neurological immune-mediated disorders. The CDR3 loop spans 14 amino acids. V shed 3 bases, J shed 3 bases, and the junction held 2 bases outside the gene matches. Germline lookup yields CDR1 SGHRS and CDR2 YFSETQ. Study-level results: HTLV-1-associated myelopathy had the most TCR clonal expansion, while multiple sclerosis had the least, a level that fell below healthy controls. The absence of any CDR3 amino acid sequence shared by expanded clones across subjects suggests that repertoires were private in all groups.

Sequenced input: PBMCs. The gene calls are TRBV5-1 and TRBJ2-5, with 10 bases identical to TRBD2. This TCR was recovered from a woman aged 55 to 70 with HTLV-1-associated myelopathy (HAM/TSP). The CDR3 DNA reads TGCGCCAGCAGCTCGGGACTAGCGAAAGAGACCCAGTACTTC. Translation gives CASSSGLAKETQYF.